The 8 T cell receptor beta chains below come from one sample, sequenced in a study of cytomegalovirus exposure and HLA in healthy donors. The PCR was carried out with 60 Vbeta primers and 13 Jbeta primers. Clones were sequenced by immunoSEQ multiplex PCR, and TCRdb holds only the in-frame ones, with some missing. The sample lists about 150,000 clones, 80% seen once, with about 13% in the top ten. Material: PBMCs. These receptors all stem from a man younger than 45 in good health and CMV-seropositive.

The chain joins TRBV5-1 to TRBJ2-2; weak D call: TRBD2 (5 bases). Trimming took off 4 bases at V and 2 bases at J, with 15 bases between the two ends. Germline CDR1 reads SGHRS; CDR2 reads YFSETQ. There are 16 residues in the CDR3. The CDR3 DNA is TGCGCCAGCAGCCCCATAATAGCGCTCAACACCGGGGAGCTGTTTTTT. Protein: CASSPIIALNTGELFF.

The J gene is TRBJ2-3, the V gene TRBV19, with 9 positions matching TRBD1. V lost 3 bases, J lost 5 bases, and 3 bases stayed unmatched. The CDR3 loop spans 14 amino acids. Germline V gene sequence: CDR1 LNHDA, CDR2 SQIVND (reference sequence). CDR3 region: CASSMDRGRDTQYF. CDR3 nucleotides: TGTGCCAGTAGTATGGACAGGGGTAGAGATACGCAGTATTTT.

The chain has TRBV11-2 and TRBJ2-7; 8 positions match TRBD1. This CDR3 is built from 14 residues. Germline V gene data show CDR1 as SGHAT and CDR2 as FQNNGV. After removal of 2 bases from V and 5 bases from J, the junction contained 5 bases not matched to a gene. DNA of the CDR3: TGTGCCAGCAGCTTAACGACAGGGGCAAACGAGCAGTACTTC. It specifies CASSLTTGANEQYF. Complete variable domain (other parts from reference TRBV11-2 and TRBJ2-7): EAGVAQSPRYKIIEKRQSVAFWCNPISGHATLYWYQQILGQGPKLLIQFQNNGVVDDSQLPKDRFSAERLKGVDSTLKIQPAKLEDSAVYLCASSLTTGANEQYFGPGTRLTVT.

On this clone: Other DNA sequences within the sample encode an identical CDR3. The V call is TRBV5-1, the J call TRBJ2-7; D is uncertain. Germline values: CDR1 SGHRS, CDR2 YFSETQ. This CDR3 comprises 11 residues. The V and J ends lost 3 bases and 3 bases respectively, with 4 bases between them. The CDR3 DNA follows: TGCGCCAGCAGCTCGGGCTACGAGCAGTACTTC. Its protein product is CASSSGYEQYF.

The chain uses TRBV6-6 and TRBJ1-1, with D unclear. The V and J ends lost 2 bases and 7 bases respectively, with 8 bases between them. Germline assignment: CDR1 MNHNY and CDR2 SVGAGI (reference sequence). This CDR3 spans 12 amino acids. This chain's CDR3 is CASSYPRSEAFF. As DNA, the CDR3 is TGTGCCAGCAGTTACCCGCGGAGTGAAGCTTTCTTT.

This clone was found once. The chain joins TRBV4-1 to TRBJ2-7; 8 bases line up with TRBD1. The CDR3 has 15 amino acids. Germline V CDR1 and CDR2: MGHRA, YSYEKL. The V segment lost 1 base and the J segment 6 bases; nucleotides outside the gene matches: 8. The chain's CDR3 is CASSQATGTGIEQYF. The CDR3 DNA follows: TGCGCCAGCAGCCAAGCCACCGGGACAGGAATCGAGCAGTACTTC.

The J gene is TRBJ2-3, the V gene TRBV15; 15 nucleotides agree with TRBD2. Germline lookup yields CDR1 LNHNV and CDR2 YYDKDF (reference sequence). With 4 bases clipped from V and 6 bases from J, the junction kept 5 bases outside the gene matches. CDR3 length equals 16 residues. The CDR3 is CATSTGLAGGYDTQYF. CDR3 DNA: TGTGCCACCAGCACGGGACTAGCGGGAGGATATGATACGCAGTATTTT.

The chain joins TRBV19 to TRBJ2-1, with TRBD2 matching 8 bases. The J segment lost 7 bases and the V segment lost 1 base, leaving 6 bases of the junction unmatched. Germline V gene data show CDR1 as LNHDA and CDR2 as SQIVND (reference sequence). The CDR3 runs 15 residues. CDR3 sequence (DNA): TGTGCCAGTAGTATAGTTGCGGGAGGTAGAAATGAGCAGTTCTTC. Protein: CASSIVAGGRNEQFF.